This TCR beta chain was recorded in a study of Graves' ophthalmopathy and Graves' hyperthyroidism. The CDR3 runs to 8 residues. Germline-derived CDR1 and CDR2 are SEHNR and FQNEAQ (reference sequence). V lost 4 bases to trimming and J lost 11 bases, with 0 bases between them. TCR beta CDR3 regions were amplified from RNA transcripts. An initial RT-PCR round employing HTBI primers preceded a second-round multiplex PCR. TCRdb re-called the multiplex PCR reads through MiXCR, storing one row per CDR3 protein. The sample holds around 1.1 million distinct CDR3 sequences, approximately 35% seen once. Establishment of the diagnosis relied upon clinical symptoms, serum thyroxine, TRAb, thyroid ultrasound and orbital computed tomography.

Sequences were obtained from peripheral blood or thyroid tissue (not recorded which). The receptor was isolated from an adult man with Graves' hyperthyroidism. The V gene is TRBV7-9, the J gene TRBJ1-3; D remains unclear. This CDR3 is CASSSIYF. In DNA, the CDR3 is TGTGCCAGCAGCTCCATATATTTT.